The text below deals with one T cell receptor (beta chain). Its antigen is unidentified. The sample is drawn from a study of identifying expanded T cells in peripheral blood. Repertoires were generated with immunoSEQ multiplex PCR, while TCRdb's copy carries only in-frame clones and drops some. The table records 75,000 to 95,000 clones, about 88% of them present only once. During the collection period, no donor immune events like infections were recorded. Study-wide points: Clone count variance between roughly 2-week samples rose with total template count. Technical replicates showed about 1.1 changed clones; approximately 2 weeks roughly 16; four weeks 19.

V was trimmed by 5 bases and J by 2 bases, leaving 13 bases between them. The CDR3 is 14 amino acids. Germline V gene lookup returns CDR1 SEHNR and CDR2 FQNEAQ (reference sequence). This chain connects TRBV7-9 to TRBJ2-7; D possibly corresponds to TRBD2 (6 bases). The sequence came from a person aged 18 to 70 in good health. Sequenced material: blood. CDR3 in DNA: TGTGCCAGCAGCGCCGGGACTGACACCTACGAGCAGTACTTC. Protein: CASSAGTDTYEQYF.